Below are 10 T cell receptor beta chains sequenced from a single sample in a study of blood T cells in healthy people across ages. The use of a sample-barcoded 5' primer and a J-beta primer mix characterized a second PCR of roughly 6 to 11 cycles. Via MiXCR, TCRdb re-called the 5' RACE reads, giving one row per CDR3 protein. Of hundreds of thousands of distinct CDR3 sequences in the sample, about 34% were seen once. The sequencing input was blood. The receptors stem from an elderly woman in good health.

This clonotype showed up many times. The rearrangement uses TRBV20-1 and TRBJ2-7; no reliable D call. Trimming took off 2 bases at V and 7 bases at J, with 9 bases between the two ends. CDR3 length equals 11 residues. Looked up from germline, CDR1 is DFQATT and CDR2 is SNEGSKA (reference sequence). CDR3 nucleotides: TGCAGTGCTAGACACAACGGGGAGCAGTACTTC. Protein: CSARHNGEQYF.

This clonotype was seen at least ten times. V and J are TRBV5-1 and TRBJ1-6; D gene unclear. Germline V gene data show CDR1 as SGHRS and CDR2 as YFSETQ. The CDR3 totals 13 residues. V lost 0 bases to trimming and J lost 13 bases, with 11 bases between them. CDR3 coding DNA: TGCGCCAGCAGCTTGGTGGCAGAGTCGCCCCTCCACTTT. The encoded protein is CASSLVAESPLHF.

This clonotype was seen at least ten times. This rearrangement joins TRBV18 to TRBJ2-1; D may be TRBD2 (5 bases). Trimming took 6 bases from V and 0 from J, leaving 12 bases between them. Germline-derived CDR1 and CDR2 are KGHSH and LQKENI. The CDR3 spans 15 residues. For the CDR3, the DNA is TGTGCCAGCTCCCGGGAAGGCAGCTCCTACAATGAGCAGTTCTTC. It encodes CASSREGSSYNEQFF.

Note on this clonotype: A read error is possible here, since a much larger clone lies one base away. J is TRBJ2-5 and V is TRBV27; 11 nucleotides agree with TRBD2. Germline assignment: CDR1 MNHEY and CDR2 SMNVEV (reference sequence). The CDR3 length is 13 residues. V gave up 10 bases and J gave up 11 bases; unmatched junction bases: 12. CDR3 nucleotide sequence: TGTGCCACCCTAGCGGGGGGTCACAATGAGCAGTACTTC. Translated, it gives CATLAGGHNEQYF.

This clonotype was detected a few times. This chain links TRBV18 with TRBJ2-5; D is unclear. Germline V CDR1 and CDR2: KGHSH, LQKENI. The ends were cut back, 3 bases at V and 7 bases at J, with 24 bases in the middle. There are 17 residues in the CDR3. The CDR3 protein is CASSPPIREVLKGTQYF. CDR3 bases: TGTGCCAGCTCACCCCCCATACGAGAAGTCCTAAAGGGGACCCAGTACTTC.

This clonotype was counted ten times or more. The chain's CDR3 is CASSRGVSYNEQFF. The CDR3 nucleotides read TGTGCCAGCAGTCGCGGGGTCTCCTACAATGAGCAGTTCTTC. The chain combines TRBV6-5 with TRBJ2-1, with D maybe TRBD2 (6 bases). The CDR3 spans 14 residues. Trimming pared 5 bases from V and 0 bases from J, leaving 8 bases between. CDR1 and CDR2 (germline): MNHEY, SVGAGI.

V usage is TRBV4-1 and J usage is TRBJ2-7; no clear D gene. Trimming removed 1 base at V and 3 bases at J, with 7 bases between. Germline V gene sequence: CDR1 MGHRA, CDR2 YSYEKL. This CDR3 contains 13 residues. The CDR3 here is CASSQVRSYEQYF. The DNA of the CDR3 is TGCGCCAGCAGCCAAGTCAGGAGCTACGAGCAGTACTTC.

This CDR3 is CASSHSVSYEQYF. CDR3 bases: TGTGCCAGCAGCCACAGCGTCTCCTACGAGCAGTACTTC. The chain recombines TRBV7-2 with TRBJ2-7; the D is unclear. The CDR3 extends over 13 amino acids. Germline V lookup: CDR1 SGHTA, CDR2 FQGNSA. V lost 5 bases and J 0 bases, leaving 8 bases between the germline ends.

Comments on this clonotype: Given a much more abundant clone one base away, this may be a read error. No conserved phenylalanine or tryptophan ends this CDR3, so it is likely a read error. The chain recombines TRBV5-4 with TRBJ2-5; no definite D call. Germline CDR1 and CDR2: SGHNT and YYREEE (reference sequence). Between the trimmed V and J ends, which lost 0 bases and 11 bases, there was a span of 17 bases. This CDR3 has 14 amino acids. CDR3 amino acids: CASSLESSVQEQYL. CDR3 nucleotide sequence: TGTGCCAGCAGCTTGGAGAGTTCTGTCCAAGAGCAGTACCTC.

This clonotype was observed a handful of times. This may arise from a read error, as a much more abundant clone is one base away. The V call is TRBV20-1, the J call TRBJ1-2, with 7 positions matching TRBD1. The CDR3 has 13 amino acids. CDR1 and CDR2 from the germline V gene are DFQATT and SNEGSKA (reference sequence). CDR3 sequence reads: CSARVQGRDGYIF. The DNA of the CDR3 is TGCAGTGCAAGGGTACAGGGGAGGGATGGCTACATCTTC.